This T cell receptor beta chain is from a study of blood T cell repertoires in COVID-19. Study summary: Both acute and convalescent COVID-19 samples were obtained from the United States, Italy and Spain. T cells, B-cell-depleted T cells, or PBMCs supplied cDNA or gDNA.

This clone was counted once. CDR1 is SGHRS and CDR2 is YFSETQ in the germline V gene. The CDR3 is made up of 13 amino acids. V was cut by 2 bases and J by 3 bases, with 8 bases left in between. Authors' data handling: The authors estimated nucleated cell counts from reference gene primer amplification. TCRdb's copy holds only in-frame clones and misses some; the assay was immunoSEQ multiplex PCR. Clone size and V and J calls were adopted from that table, with D and trimming inferred from the DNA. This table has a few hundred thousand clones, 65% to 90% appearing once. Sequencing was performed on peripheral blood. This clonotype originated in a woman aged 45-65 years with acute or convalescent COVID-19. The chain is built from TRBV5-1 and TRBJ1-2, with D maybe TRBD1 (5 bases). The CDR3 DNA follows: TGCGCCAGCAGCTTCAGGGAAGACTATGGCTACACCTTC. It is translated as CASSFREDYGYTF.